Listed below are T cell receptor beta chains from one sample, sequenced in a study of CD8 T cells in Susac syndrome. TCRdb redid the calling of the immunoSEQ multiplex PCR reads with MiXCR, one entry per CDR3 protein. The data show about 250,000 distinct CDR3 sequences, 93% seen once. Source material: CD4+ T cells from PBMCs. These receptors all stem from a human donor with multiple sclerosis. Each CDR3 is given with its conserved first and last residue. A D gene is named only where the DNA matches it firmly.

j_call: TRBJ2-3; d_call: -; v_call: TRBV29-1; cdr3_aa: CSVVTSSTDTQYF
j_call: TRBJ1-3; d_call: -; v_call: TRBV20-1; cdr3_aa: CSARDMKGTGNTIYF
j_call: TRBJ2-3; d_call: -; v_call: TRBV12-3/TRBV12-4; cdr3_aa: CASSMTSDTQYF
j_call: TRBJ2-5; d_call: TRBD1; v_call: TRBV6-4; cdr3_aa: CASSLNRGETQYF
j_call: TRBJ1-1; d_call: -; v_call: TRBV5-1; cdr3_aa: CASSAGAMVAGTEAFF
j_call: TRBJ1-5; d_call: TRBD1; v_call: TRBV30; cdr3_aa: CAWGDRVNHPQHF
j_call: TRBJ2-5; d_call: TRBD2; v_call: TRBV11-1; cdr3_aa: CASSFTGLAGQETQYF
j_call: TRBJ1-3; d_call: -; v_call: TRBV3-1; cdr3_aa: CASSQDRRPGNTIYF
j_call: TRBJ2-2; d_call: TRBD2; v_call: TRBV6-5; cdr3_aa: CASSYERGGYTGELFF
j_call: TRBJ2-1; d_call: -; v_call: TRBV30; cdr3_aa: CAWSWNEQFF
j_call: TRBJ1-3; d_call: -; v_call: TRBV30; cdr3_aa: CAWTTGSSGNTIYF
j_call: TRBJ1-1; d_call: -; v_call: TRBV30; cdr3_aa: CAWRTGFTEAFF
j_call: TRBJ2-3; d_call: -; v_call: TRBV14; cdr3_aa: CASSPLRGVTDTQYF
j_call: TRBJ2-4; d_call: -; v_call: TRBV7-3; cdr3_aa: CASRSGGLAKNIQYF
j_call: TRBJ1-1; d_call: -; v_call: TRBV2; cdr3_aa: CASSEQGPTPGAFF
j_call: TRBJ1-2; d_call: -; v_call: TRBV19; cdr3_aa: CASSPLRERSYGYTF
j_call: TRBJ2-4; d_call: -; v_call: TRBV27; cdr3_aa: CASSLGFGSDIQYF
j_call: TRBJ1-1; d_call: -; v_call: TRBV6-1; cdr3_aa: CASSARPNLLNTEAFF
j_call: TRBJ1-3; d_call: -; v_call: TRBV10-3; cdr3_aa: CAISDSSSGNTIYF
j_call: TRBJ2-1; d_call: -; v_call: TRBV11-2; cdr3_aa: CASSLGSQVPGFF
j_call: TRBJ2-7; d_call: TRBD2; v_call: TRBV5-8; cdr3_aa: CASSPAGGLYEQYF
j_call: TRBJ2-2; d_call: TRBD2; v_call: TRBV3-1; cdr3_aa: CASSQALRLAGVRLVAGELFF
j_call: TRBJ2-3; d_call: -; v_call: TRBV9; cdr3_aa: CASSVEPIPGDTQYF
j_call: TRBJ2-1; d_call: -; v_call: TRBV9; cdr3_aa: CASSAPGGPHEQFF
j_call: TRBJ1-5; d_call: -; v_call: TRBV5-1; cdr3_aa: CASSLMQGQPQHF
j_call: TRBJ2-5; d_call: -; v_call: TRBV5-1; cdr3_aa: CASSLAGGPGETQYF
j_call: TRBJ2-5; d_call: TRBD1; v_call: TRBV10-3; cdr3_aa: CAISEGPGQGKETQYF
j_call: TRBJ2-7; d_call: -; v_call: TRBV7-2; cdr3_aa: CASRPGPPSYEQYF
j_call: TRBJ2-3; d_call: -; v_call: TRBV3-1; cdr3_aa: CASSSRLGLRTDTQYF
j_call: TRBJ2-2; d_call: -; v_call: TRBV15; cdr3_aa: CATSRARGLNTGELFF
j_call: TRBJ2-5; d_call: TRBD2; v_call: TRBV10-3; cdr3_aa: CAISVSSGGSQETQYF
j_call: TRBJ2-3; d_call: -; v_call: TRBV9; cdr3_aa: CASSAQGLSTDTQYF
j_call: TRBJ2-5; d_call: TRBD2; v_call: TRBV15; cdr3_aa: CATSRDRATGTSASWGETQYF
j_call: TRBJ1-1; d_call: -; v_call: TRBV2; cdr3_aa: CASSELVEDTEAFF
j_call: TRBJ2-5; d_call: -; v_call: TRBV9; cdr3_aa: CASSRVEETQYF
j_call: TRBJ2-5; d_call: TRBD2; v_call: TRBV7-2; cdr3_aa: CASSSGLAGGQETQYF
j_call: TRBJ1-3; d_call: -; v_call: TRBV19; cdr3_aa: CASKRERYSGNTIYF
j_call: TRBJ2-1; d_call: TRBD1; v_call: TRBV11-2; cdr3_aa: CASSQTTGGNEQFF
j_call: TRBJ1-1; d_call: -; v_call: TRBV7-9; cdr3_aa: CASSLGWGGGEAFF
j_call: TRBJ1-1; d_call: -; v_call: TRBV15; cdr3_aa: CATSRWEVPTEAFF
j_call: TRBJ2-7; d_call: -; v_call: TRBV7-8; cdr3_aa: CASSSPGPPHEQYF
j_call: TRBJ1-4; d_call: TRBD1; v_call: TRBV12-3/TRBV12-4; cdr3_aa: CASSWDSSGEKLFF
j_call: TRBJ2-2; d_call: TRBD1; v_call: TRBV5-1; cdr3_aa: CASSLASGGNTGELFF
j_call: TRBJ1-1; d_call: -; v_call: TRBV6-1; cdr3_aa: CASQRQGLNTEAFF
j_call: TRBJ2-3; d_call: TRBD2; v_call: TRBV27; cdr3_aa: CASSLTVASGPTF
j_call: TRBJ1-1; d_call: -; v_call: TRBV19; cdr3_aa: CASSPRLGWNTEAFF
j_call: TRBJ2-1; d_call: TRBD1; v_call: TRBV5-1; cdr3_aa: CASSLGQGVHNEQFF
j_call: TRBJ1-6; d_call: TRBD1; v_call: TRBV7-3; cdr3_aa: CASSLTGQGGNSPLHF
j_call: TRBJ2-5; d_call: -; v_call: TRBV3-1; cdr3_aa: CASSQAGREEETQYF
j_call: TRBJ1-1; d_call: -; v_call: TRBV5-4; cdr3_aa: CASSRELNTEAFF
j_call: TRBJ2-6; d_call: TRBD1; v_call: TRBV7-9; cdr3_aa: CASSPGQGANVLTF
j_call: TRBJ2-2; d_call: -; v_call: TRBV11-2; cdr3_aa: CASSLVSHTGELFF
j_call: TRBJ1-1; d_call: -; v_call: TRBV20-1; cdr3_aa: CSARVGQVNTEAFF
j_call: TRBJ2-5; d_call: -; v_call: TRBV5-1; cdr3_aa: CASSLAWGSEETQYF
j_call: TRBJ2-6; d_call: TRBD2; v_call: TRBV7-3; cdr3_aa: CASSSGTSGRLSGANVLTF
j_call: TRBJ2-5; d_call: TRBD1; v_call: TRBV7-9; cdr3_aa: CASSPISDRGRETQYF